This entry describes one TCR beta chain. Original methodology: Amplification with reference gene primers provided the estimates of nucleated cell counts. Produced via immunoSEQ multiplex PCR; TCRdb's table is partial and in-frame only. V and J calls and clone size are as listed in that table; D and trimming were resolved from the DNA. The table records approximately 53,000 clones, approximately 81% of them present only once. This entry is derived from a study of blood T cell repertoires in COVID-19. As for the study in general: Sites in the United States, Italy and Spain provided acute and convalescent COVID-19 samples.

The CDR3 totals 13 residues. CDR1 and CDR2 (germline): MDHEN, SYDVKM. With 5 bases removed from V and 1 base from J, the gap between germline ends came to 9 bases. What was sequenced was peripheral blood. This chain joins TRBV28 and TRBJ2-7; maybe TRBD1 (6 bases). The sequence was collected from a woman of 80 years or more with COVID-19, enrolled during active disease. The CDR3 region is CASSLQGSYEQYF. CDR3 in DNA: TGTGCCAGCAGTCTACAGGGTTCCTACGAGCAGTACTTC.